A single sample gave rise to the 4 T cell receptor beta chains below, sequenced in a study of cytomegalovirus exposure and HLA in healthy donors. The primer mix had 60 Vbeta and 13 Jbeta primers. Data came from immunoSEQ multiplex PCR; TCRdb stores just in-frame clones and leaves some out. The table has roughly 190,000 clones, 79% seen once. The sequenced sample consisted of PBMCs. The receptor source for this set is a girl between 10 and 17 years old in good health and CMV-seropositive.

CDR3: CASSQRGTHAYEQYF. The CDR3 DNA follows: TGCGCCAGCAGCCAACGGGGGACCCACGCCTACGAGCAGTACTTC. The rearrangement links TRBV4-3 to TRBJ2-7; D might be TRBD2 (6 bases). In germline, CDR1 is LGHNA, CDR2 YSLEER. The V gene lost 2 bases and the J gene lost 2 bases, with 13 bases spanning the gap. The CDR3 has 15 residues.

The chain links TRBV29-1 to TRBJ1-1; D might be TRBD1 (5 bases). Germline V gene lookup returns CDR1 SQVTM and CDR2 ANQGSEA. CDR3 length: 11 amino acids. V lost 7 bases, J lost 8 bases, and 14 bases lay in between. The DNA of the CDR3 is TGCAGCGCGGGGGAGGTTGAGGAAGCTTTCTTT. It encodes CSAGEVEEAFF. Drawing the rest from reference TRBV29-1 and TRBJ1-1, the complete variable domain is SAVISQKPSRDICQRGTSLTIQCQVDSQVTMMFWYRQQPGQSLTLIATANQGSEATYESGFVIDKFPISRPNLTFSTLTVSNMSPEDSSIYLCSAGEVEEAFFGQGTRLTVV.

This chain uses TRBV4-1 with TRBJ2-7; 8 bases map to TRBD2. The V gene's germline CDR1 is MGHRA and CDR2 YSYEKL. This CDR3 is built from 15 residues. The junction had 7 bases not matched to a gene; V was cut back by 4 bases and J by 2 bases. The CDR3 bases are TGCGCCAGCAGCCCCGGGAGGGGGGTAGCCTACGAGCAGTACTTC. Its protein is CASSPGRGVAYEQYF.

The V gene is TRBV5-1, the J gene TRBJ2-7; D gene ambiguous. V lost 4 bases and J 4 bases, leaving 9 bases between the germline ends. Germline-derived CDR1 and CDR2 are SGHRS and YFSETQ. This CDR3 has 12 amino acids. This CDR3 reads CASSLDGYEQYF. CDR3 nucleotide sequence: TGCGCCAGCAGCCTCGACGGGTACGAGCAGTACTTC.